These 20 T cell receptor beta chains originate from one sample sequenced in a study of blood T cells in healthy people across ages. Next came a second PCR, run for roughly 6 to 11 cycles, which used a sample-barcoded 5' primer along with a J-beta primer mix. TCRdb called the 5' RACE reads again in MiXCR, with one record for every CDR3 protein. Here the sample spans hundreds of thousands of distinct CDR3 sequences, 46% being singletons. Sequenced sample: blood. The receptors derive from a man older than 75 in good health.

The rearrangement links TRBV29-1 to TRBJ1-1, with 7 bases lining up with TRBD1. CDR1 SQVTM and CDR2 ANQGSEA come from the germline V gene. The CDR3 spans 15 residues. The ends lost 4 bases at V and 0 bases at J; junction bases unmatched: 8. DNA for the CDR3: TGCAGCGTTGCAGGGGGGTGGGGGATGAACACTGAAGCTTTCTTT. Encoded protein: CSVAGGWGMNTEAFF.

The chain couples TRBV19 to TRBJ2-5, with a tentative D call TRBD1 (5 bases). CDR3 length: 15 amino acids. In germline, CDR1 is LNHDA, CDR2 SQIVND (reference sequence). Trimming left V 5 bases short and J 1 base short, with 14 bases between. The CDR3 spells CASSGSTRGQETQYF. CDR3 DNA sequence: TGTGCCAGTAGTGGCTCCACAAGGGGCCAAGAGACCCAGTACTTC.

The rearrangement uses TRBV12-3 or TRBV12-4 and TRBJ2-1; 8 bases are shared with TRBD1. Trimming cost V 6 bases and J 7 bases; bases outside gene matches: 5. The CDR3 totals 13 residues. As DNA, the CDR3 is TGTGCCAGCAGGCTGGACAGGGTAAATGAGCAGTTCTTC. Protein product: CASRLDRVNEQFF.

This clonotype was observed at least ten times. The chain is built from TRBV7-8 and TRBJ2-1; 10 bases line up with TRBD2. The junction had 9 bases not matched to a gene; V was cut back by 4 bases and J by 12 bases. The CDR3 covers 14 residues. Germline values: CDR1 SGHVS, CDR2 FQNEAQ. The CDR3 region is CASSSYPSGSGQFF. As DNA, the CDR3 is TGTGCCAGCAGCTCCTACCCTAGCGGGAGCGGGCAGTTCTTC.

J is TRBJ2-5 and V is TRBV20-1, with 8 bases that match TRBD2. The ends lost 0 bases at V and 11 bases at J; junction bases unmatched: 11. This CDR3 has 14 amino acids. Germline-derived CDR1 and CDR2 are DFQATT and SNEGSKA (reference sequence). In nucleotides, the CDR3 is TGCAGTGCTAGAGATCGGGGACTAGACAATGAGCAGTACTTC. Its translation: CSARDRGLDNEQYF.

This rearrangement joins TRBV4-2 to TRBJ2-1; maybe TRBD1 (9 bases). Germline-derived CDR1 and CDR2 are LGHNA and YNFKEQ. The CDR3 has 13 residues. Deletions cut 1 base from V and 13 bases from J, with 14 bases between. The CDR3 nucleotides read TGTGCCAGCAGCCAAGTAGCGGGACAGGGTCAGTTCTTC. It codes for CASSQVAGQGQFF.

This chain uses TRBV7-2 with TRBJ2-7; a possible D gene is TRBD2 (5 bases). V gave up 5 bases and J gave up 4 bases, with 12 bases separating them. The germline V gene has CDR1 SGHTA and CDR2 FQGNSA. The CDR3 spans 13 residues. CDR3 bases: TGTGCCAGCAGCGTATTCAGGAGGTACGAGCAGTACTTC. It is translated as CASSVFRRYEQYF.

Comments on this clonotype: An end of the junction differs from the germline gene, which may be a read error. This chain uses TRBV5-1 with TRBJ2-6, with D uncertain. Germline values: CDR1 SGHRS, CDR2 YFSETQ. This CDR3 has 16 residues. This chain's CDR3 is CANSLDGQLRANVLTF. The DNA of the CDR3 is TGCGCCAACAGCTTGGATGGGCAGTTGCGGGCCAACGTCCTGACTTTC.

In its sample, this clonotype was seen a few times. The chain uses TRBV20-1 and TRBJ2-1; D remains unclear. This CDR3 comprises 15 residues. Germline CDR1 and CDR2: DFQATT and SNEGSKA (reference sequence). The V end was cut by 2 bases, the J end by 7 bases, with 18 bases between. The DNA for the CDR3 is TGCAGTGCTAGATGGGCGGCGCTTAACGGGAATGAGCAGTTCTTC. Translating gives CSARWAALNGNEQFF.

This clonotype was recorded many times. At one end the junction does not follow the germline gene, possibly because of a read error. The V gene is TRBV5-1, the J gene TRBJ2-7; 9 nucleotides match TRBD1. Germline CDR1 is SGHRS and CDR2 is YFSETQ. The CDR3 is 15 residues long. The CDR3 loop reads CASSLAGTGSYEQYF. The CDR3 DNA is TGTGCCAGCAGCTTAGCCGGGACAGGGTCCTACGAGCAGTACTTC.

The V and J genes are TRBV9 and TRBJ2-3, with TRBD2 matching 9 bases. Per the germline V gene, CDR1 is SGDLS and CDR2 is YYNGEE. Trimming took 0 bases from V and 0 from J; bases not matched to a gene: 8. The CDR3 has 18 residues. This CDR3 is CASSVGARLAGSTDTQYF. The CDR3 DNA reads TGTGCCAGCAGCGTAGGGGCGCGTCTAGCGGGGAGCACAGATACGCAGTATTTT.

The gene calls are TRBV5-1 and TRBJ2-1, with D hard to call. CDR1 and CDR2 (germline): SGHRS, YFSETQ. The CDR3 covers 11 residues. V lost 5 bases and J 8 bases, leaving 8 bases between the germline ends. CDR3 sequence reads: CASRLRDEQFF. The CDR3 DNA is TGCGCCAGCAGGCTGAGAGATGAGCAGTTCTTC.

The chain couples TRBV5-1 to TRBJ2-5, with D unresolved. Deletions cut 0 bases from V and 11 bases from J, with 17 bases between. Germline CDR1 reads SGHRS; CDR2 reads YFSETQ. The CDR3 has 14 amino acids. Here the CDR3 DNA reads TGCGCCAGCAGCTTGGACTTGAGGCTAAATGAGCAGTACTTC. Its translation is CASSLDLRLNEQYF.

The rearrangement links TRBV28 to TRBJ2-2, with TRBD2 matching over 12 bases. The CDR3 is 17 amino acids. Trimming took 5 bases from V and 7 from J; bases not matched to a gene: 11. CDR1 is MDHEN, CDR2 SYDVKM, per germline. In DNA form, the CDR3 reads TGTGCCAGCAGTCCTTGGCTAGCGGGAGGGATGGACGGGGAGCTGTTTTTT. Translating gives CASSPWLAGGMDGELFF.

This clonotype has ten or more counts. This chain connects TRBV7-6 to TRBJ2-3; possibly TRBD2 for D (5 bases). The CDR3 spans 14 residues. Trimming removed 5 bases at V and 4 bases at J, with 13 bases between. Germline CDR1 is SGHVS and CDR2 is FNYEAQ. Here the CDR3 reads CASSLTPRADTQYF. In DNA form, the CDR3 reads TGTGCCAGCAGCCTAACACCGAGGGCAGATACGCAGTATTTT.

V and J are TRBV4-2 and TRBJ2-2, with D maybe TRBD1 (6 bases). Trimming pared 0 bases from V and 10 bases from J, leaving 18 bases between. Germline CDR1 LGHNA, CDR2 YNFKEQ. The CDR3 covers 16 residues. CDR3: CASSQDNTGTRAELFF. The DNA for the CDR3 is TGTGCCAGCAGCCAAGACAATACCGGGACAAGAGCGGAGCTGTTTTTT.

This clonotype was counted only a few times. The chain has TRBV5-6 and TRBJ2-5; 11 bases line up with TRBD2. Germline V CDR1 and CDR2: SGHDT, YYEEEE. The CDR3 contains 13 residues. The V gene end was trimmed by 1 base and the J gene end by 13 bases; junction bases not matched to a gene: 6. DNA of the CDR3: TGTGCCAGCAGCTTGACTAGCGGGAGAACGCGGTACTTC. Its protein is CASSLTSGRTRYF.

The rearrangement uses TRBV7-8 and TRBJ1-1; 7 bases map to TRBD1. Germline CDR1 and CDR2: SGHVS and FQNEAQ. The V gene end was trimmed by 5 bases and the J gene end by 6 bases; junction bases not matched to a gene: 12. The CDR3 totals 15 residues. The CDR3, as DNA: TGTGCCAGCAGCGCCCCGACAGGGAAGGCTTCTGAAGCTTTCTTT. Its protein product is CASSAPTGKASEAFF. Combining the CDR3 with reference TRBV7-8 and TRBJ1-1 gives the whole variable domain GAGVSQSPRYKVAKRGQDVALRCDPISGHVSLFWYQQALGQGPEFLTYFQNEAQLDKSGLPSDRFFAERPEGSVSTLKIQRTQQEDSAVYLCASSAPTGKASEAFFGQGTRLTVV.

This clonotype appeared many times. The chain couples TRBV6-2 or TRBV6-3 to TRBJ2-7, with D perhaps TRBD2 (6 bases). The CDR3 has 15 residues. The V gene's germline CDR1 is MNHEY and CDR2 SVGEGT. Trimming left V 6 bases short and J 2 bases short, with 17 bases between. The CDR3 loop reads CASSRPRTITYEQYF. The DNA of the CDR3 is TGTGCCAGCAGCCGACCAAGGACTATTACCTACGAGCAGTACTTC.

The sample holds a few counts of this clonotype. The V call is TRBV7-3, the J call TRBJ1-6; 7 positions agree with TRBD1. This CDR3 comprises 15 residues. CDR1 is SGHTA and CDR2 is FQGTGA in the germline V gene. V trimming: 5 bases; J trimming: 7 bases; junction bases outside the gene matches: 8. The CDR3 DNA follows: TGTGCCAGCAGCCTAGGACAGGCTCGAAATTCACCCCTCCACTTT. Amino acids: CASSLGQARNSPLHF.